These T cell receptor beta chains were read from a single sample in a study of CD8 T cells in ankylosing spondylitis. TCRdb recomputed calls from the 5' RACE reads with MiXCR, one row per CDR3 protein. Of approximately 250,000 distinct CDR3 sequences in the sample, around 8% are singletons; the top ten hold more than 4.5%. Specimen: blood, either unsorted or a sorted T cell fraction (not recorded which). These receptors were collected from a female donor with ankylosing spondylitis or in good health (not recorded which). Both conserved end residues are part of each CDR3. The D gene is left open where the match is weak. Part of the rows lack a size; the others show once, few, many or a class for expanded clones.

CDR3nt,CDR3aa,j_gene,v_gene,abundance,d_gene
TGTGCCAGCGACCCAGGGCTAGCGGGGTATGAGCAGTTCTTC,CASDPGLAGYEQFF,TRBJ2-1,TRBV7-9,many,TRBD2
TGCGCCAGCAGCTCCGGGACTAGCCTAAACGAGCAGTACTTC,CASSSGTSLNEQYF,TRBJ2-7,TRBV10-1,many,TRBD2
TGTGTCAGTAGTATAGTTTCACAGGGACTCCAGCATTTT,CVSSIVSQGLQHF,TRBJ1-5,TRBV19,few,-
TGTGTCAGCAGCCCCGGGACAGATGGCTACACCTTC,CVSSPGTDGYTF,TRBJ1-2,TRBV12-3/TRBV12-4,-,TRBD1
TGTGCCAGCAGTCTTGGGACAGTCCACACCGGGGAGCTGTTTTTT,CASSLGTVHTGELFF,TRBJ2-2,TRBV9,many,TRBD1
TGCAGTGCTAGAGTAGGACCAACCCTTCAAGAGACCCAGTACTTC,CSARVGPTLQETQYF,TRBJ2-5,TRBV20-1,many,-
TGCAGCGGGGCCAAGAACACAGATACGCAGTATTTT,CSGAKNTDTQYF,TRBJ2-3,TRBV29-1,few,-
TGTGCCAGCAGCGCCGGGACTAGTCCCCTTCTGGCCTTC,CASSAGTSPLLAF,TRBJ2-1,TRBV9,many,TRBD2
TGTGCCAGCAGCCAGGGGGTCCACAATGCGCAGTTCTTC,CASSQGVHNAQFF,TRBJ2-1,TRBV7-2,-,TRBD1
TGTGCCAGCAGTTATCAGGATTACAATGAGCAGTTCTTC,CASSYQDYNEQFF,TRBJ2-1,TRBV12-3/TRBV12-4,many,-
TGTGCCAGCAGTTACTCGACGGGACTAGCTTACGAGCAGTACTTC,CASSYSTGLAYEQYF,TRBJ2-7,TRBV6-2/TRBV6-3,many,TRBD2
TGTGCCAGCAGTCGGTTAATGAACACTGAAGCTTTCTTT,CASSRLMNTEAFF,TRBJ1-1,TRBV2,many,-
TGCGCCAGCAGCCCCAGACTAGCGGGAGGGCCCAGCGGGGAGCTGTTTTTT,CASSPRLAGGPSGELFF,TRBJ2-2,TRBV4-3,many,TRBD2
TGCAGCGTGAGGCAGGGGAATTCACCCCTCCACTTT,CSVRQGNSPLHF,TRBJ1-6,TRBV29-1,-,-
TGTACCAGCAGTTTAGGTTTCGGGACAGGGAATTGGACCGGGGAGCTGTTTTTT,CTSSLGFGTGNWTGELFF,TRBJ2-2,TRBV12-3/TRBV12-4,-,TRBD1
TGTGCCGTCACACGCCCCACGACACGGGGAAACTATGGCTACACCTTC,CAVTRPTTRGNYGYTF,TRBJ1-2,TRBV28,many,-
TGTGCCACCAGCCAAGACAAAGCGGGAGGGCCGGCCTACGAGCAGTACTTC,CATSQDKAGGPAYEQYF,TRBJ2-7,TRBV3-1,few,TRBD2
TGTGCCAGCAGCGTAGGACAACTAGGTGAAGATACGCAGTATTTT,CASSVGQLGEDTQYF,TRBJ2-3,TRBV9,many,-
TGCAGCGCCGACAGGACCTATGGCTACACCTTC,CSADRTYGYTF,TRBJ1-2,TRBV29-1,many,-
TGTGCCAGCAGTCCAATACTAGCACCTCAGGGAGAGACCCAGTACTTC,CASSPILAPQGETQYF,TRBJ2-5,TRBV12-3/TRBV12-4,many,-
TGCGCCAGCAGCGCCCTGGGGGGAACCGGGGAGACCCAGTACTTC,CASSALGGTGETQYF,TRBJ2-5,TRBV5-1,many,-
TGTGCCAGCGGGAGGGGTTCAGAGACCCAGTACTTC,CASGRGSETQYF,TRBJ2-5,TRBV6-5,many,TRBD2